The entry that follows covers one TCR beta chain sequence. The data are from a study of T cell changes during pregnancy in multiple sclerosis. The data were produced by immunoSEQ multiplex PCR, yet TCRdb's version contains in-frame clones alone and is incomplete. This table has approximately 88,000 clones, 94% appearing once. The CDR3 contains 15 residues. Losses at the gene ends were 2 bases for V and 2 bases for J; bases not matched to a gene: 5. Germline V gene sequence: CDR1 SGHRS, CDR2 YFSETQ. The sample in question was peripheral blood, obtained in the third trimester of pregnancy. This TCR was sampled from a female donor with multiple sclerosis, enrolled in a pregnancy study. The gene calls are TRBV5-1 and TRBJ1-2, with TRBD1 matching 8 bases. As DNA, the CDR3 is TGCGCCAGCAGCTTAGGGTGGACAGGGAACTATGGCTACACCTTC. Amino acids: CASSLGWTGNYGYTF.